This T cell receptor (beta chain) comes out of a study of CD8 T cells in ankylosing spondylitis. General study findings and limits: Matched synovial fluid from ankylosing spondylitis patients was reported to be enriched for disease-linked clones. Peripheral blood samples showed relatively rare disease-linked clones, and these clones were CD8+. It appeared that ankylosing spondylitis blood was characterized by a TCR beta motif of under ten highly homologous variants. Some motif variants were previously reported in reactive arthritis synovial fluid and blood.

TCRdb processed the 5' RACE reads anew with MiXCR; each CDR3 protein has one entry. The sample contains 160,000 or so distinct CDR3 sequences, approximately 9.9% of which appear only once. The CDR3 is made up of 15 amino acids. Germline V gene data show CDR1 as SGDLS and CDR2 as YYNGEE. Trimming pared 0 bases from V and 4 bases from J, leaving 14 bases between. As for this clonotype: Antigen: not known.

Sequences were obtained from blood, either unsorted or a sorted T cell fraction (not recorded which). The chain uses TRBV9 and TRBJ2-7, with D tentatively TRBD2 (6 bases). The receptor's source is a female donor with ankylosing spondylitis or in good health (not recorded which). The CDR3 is CASSVAPGDLYEQYF. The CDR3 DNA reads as TGTGCCAGCAGCGTAGCACCGGGAGACCTTTACGAGCAGTACTTC.